This T cell receptor beta chain was recovered during a study of tumor and adjacent non-tumor tissue in lung cancer. Across the study: Each sample yielded 4 million to 5 million productive TCRbeta reads on average. Findings of the study overall: Top 100 clones took a larger repertoire share in normal lung. Higher tumor TCR diversity was associated with shorter survival.

This sample's RNA came from whole unsorted tissue. Donors were chemotherapy-naive, newly diagnosed lung cancer surgical patients in China, August–November 2014. The CDR3 covers 12 residues. Trimming cost V 2 bases and J 11 bases, with 12 bases left between them. CDR1 KGHSY and CDR2 FQNENV come from the germline V gene. A modified ARM-PCR protocol with three rounds of nested PCR amplified TCRbeta. TCRdb recomputed calls from the multiplex PCR reads with MiXCR, one row per CDR3 protein. In the table there are 70,000 to 90,000 distinct CDR3 sequences, more than 60% of which are singletons. This clonotype was observed a single time. Its antigen is still unknown.

The source is a woman aged 50 to 65 with non-small cell lung cancer. What was sequenced was lung tumor tissue. The chain is built from TRBV16 and TRBJ1-1; a weak D match, TRBD1 (5 bases). The CDR3 sequence: CASSQPGLEAFF. CDR3 in DNA: TGTGCCAGCAGCCAACCGGGACTTGAGGCTTTCTTT. Using reference TRBV16 and TRBJ1-1 for the parts outside the CDR3, the full variable domain is GEEVAQTPKHLVRGEGQKAKLYCAPIKGHSYVFWYQQVLKNEFKFLISFQNENVFDETGMPKERFSAKCLPNSPCSLEIQATKLEDSAVYFCASSQPGLEAFFGQGTRLTVV.